This T cell receptor beta chain was recovered during a study of blood T cell repertoires in COVID-19. On the study more broadly: COVID-19 samples from acute and convalescent phases originated in the United States, Italy and Spain. Nucleic acid was either cDNA or gDNA, and it came from T cells, B-cell-depleted T cells, or PBMCs.

Data came from immunoSEQ multiplex PCR; TCRdb stores just in-frame clones and leaves some out. The sample yields 90,000 to 110,000 clones, around 82% seen once. Trimming stripped 6 bases from V and 5 bases from J, with 13 bases between. CDR1 is MNHNY and CDR2 is SVGAGI in the germline V gene (reference sequence). CDR3 length equals 13 residues. Source material: peripheral blood. V gene TRBV6-6 combines with J gene TRBJ1-1; a weak D match, TRBD1 (6 bases). This clonotype was sampled from a woman aged 50 to 60 with acute or convalescent COVID-19. The CDR3 sequence: CASSQQGLTEAFF. In DNA form, the CDR3 reads TGTGCCAGCAGCCAACAGGGTTTGACTGAAGCTTTCTTT.